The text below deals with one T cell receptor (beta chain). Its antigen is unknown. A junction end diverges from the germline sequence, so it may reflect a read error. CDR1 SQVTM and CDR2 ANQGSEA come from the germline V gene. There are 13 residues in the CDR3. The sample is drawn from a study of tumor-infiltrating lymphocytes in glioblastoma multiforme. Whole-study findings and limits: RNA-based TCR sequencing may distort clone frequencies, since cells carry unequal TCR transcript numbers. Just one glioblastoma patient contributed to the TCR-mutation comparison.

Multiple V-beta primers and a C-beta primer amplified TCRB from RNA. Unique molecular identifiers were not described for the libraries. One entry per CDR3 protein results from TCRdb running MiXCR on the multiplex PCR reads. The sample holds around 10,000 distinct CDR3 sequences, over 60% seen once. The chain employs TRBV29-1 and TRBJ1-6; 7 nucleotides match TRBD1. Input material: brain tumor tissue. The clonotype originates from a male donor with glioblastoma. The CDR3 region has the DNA TGCAGCGTTGCCAGGGACAGTGAATCACCCCCCAACTTT. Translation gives CSVARDSESPPNF. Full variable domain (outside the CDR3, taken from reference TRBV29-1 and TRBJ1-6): SAVISQKPSRDICQRGTSLTIQCQVDSQVTMMFWYRQQPGQSLTLIATANQGSEATYESGFVIDKFPISRPNLTFSTLTVSNMSPEDSSIYLCSVARDSESPPNFGNGTRLTVT.